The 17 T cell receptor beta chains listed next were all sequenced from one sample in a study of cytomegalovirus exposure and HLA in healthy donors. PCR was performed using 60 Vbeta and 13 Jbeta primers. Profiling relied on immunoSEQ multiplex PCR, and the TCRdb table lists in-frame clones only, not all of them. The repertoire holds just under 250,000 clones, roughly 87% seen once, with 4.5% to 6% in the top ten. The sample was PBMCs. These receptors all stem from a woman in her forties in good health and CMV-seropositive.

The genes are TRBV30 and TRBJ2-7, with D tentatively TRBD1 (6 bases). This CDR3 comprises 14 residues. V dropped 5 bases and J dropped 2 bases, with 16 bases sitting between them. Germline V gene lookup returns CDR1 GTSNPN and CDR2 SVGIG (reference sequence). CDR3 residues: CAWRQGTSTYEQYF. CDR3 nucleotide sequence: TGTGCCTGGCGCCAAGGGACATCGACCTACGAGCAGTACTTC.

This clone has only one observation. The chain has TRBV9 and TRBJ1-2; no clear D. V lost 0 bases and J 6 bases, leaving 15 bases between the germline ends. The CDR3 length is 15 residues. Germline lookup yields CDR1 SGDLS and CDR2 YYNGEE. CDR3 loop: CASSVEAGKVHGYTF. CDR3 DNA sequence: TGTGCCAGCAGCGTAGAAGCAGGCAAGGTCCATGGCTACACCTTC. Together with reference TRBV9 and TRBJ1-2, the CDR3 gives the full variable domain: DSGVTQTPKHLITATGQRVTLRCSPRSGDLSVYWYQQSLDQGLQFLIQYYNGEERAKGNILERFSAQQFPDLHSELNLSSLELGDSALYFCASSVEAGKVHGYTFGSGTRLTVV.

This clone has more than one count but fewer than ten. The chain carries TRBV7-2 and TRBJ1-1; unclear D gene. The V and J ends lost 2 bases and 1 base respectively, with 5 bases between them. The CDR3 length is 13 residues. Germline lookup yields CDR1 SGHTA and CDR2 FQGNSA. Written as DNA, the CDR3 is TGTGCCAGCAGCTTACAGGCGAACACTGAAGCTTTCTTT. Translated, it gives CASSLQANTEAFF.

The chain's CDR3 is CASSGDSGGIQPQHF. The DNA for the CDR3 is TGTGCCAGCAGTGGGGATTCAGGGGGCATTCAGCCCCAGCATTTT. This chain uses TRBV2 with TRBJ1-5; 8 bases map to TRBD1. The ends lost 4 bases at V and 6 bases at J; junction bases unmatched: 8. The CDR3 is 15 residues long. Germline V gene data show CDR1 as SNHLY and CDR2 as FYNNEI.

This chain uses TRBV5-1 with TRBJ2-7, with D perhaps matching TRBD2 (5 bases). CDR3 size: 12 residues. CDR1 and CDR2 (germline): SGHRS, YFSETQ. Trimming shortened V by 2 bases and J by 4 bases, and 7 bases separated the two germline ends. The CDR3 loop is CASSFGEYEQYF. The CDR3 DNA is TGCGCCAGCAGCTTCGGGGAATACGAGCAGTACTTC.

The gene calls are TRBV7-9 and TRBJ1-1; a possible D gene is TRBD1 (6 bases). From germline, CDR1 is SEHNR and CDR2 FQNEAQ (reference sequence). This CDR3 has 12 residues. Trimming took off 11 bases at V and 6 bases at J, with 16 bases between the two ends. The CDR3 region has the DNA TGTGCCGGACGAGGGGGACCCCCTGAAGCTTTCTTT. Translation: CAGRGGPPEAFF.

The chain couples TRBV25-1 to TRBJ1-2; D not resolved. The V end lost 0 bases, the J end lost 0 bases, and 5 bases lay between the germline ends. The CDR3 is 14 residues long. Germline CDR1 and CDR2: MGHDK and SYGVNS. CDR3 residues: CASSEYTANYGYTF. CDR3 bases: TGTGCCAGCAGTGAATATACAGCTAACTATGGCTACACCTTC.

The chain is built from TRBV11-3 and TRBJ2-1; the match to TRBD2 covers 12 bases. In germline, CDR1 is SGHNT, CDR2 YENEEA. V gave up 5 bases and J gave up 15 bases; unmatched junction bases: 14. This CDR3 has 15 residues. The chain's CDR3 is CASSPALAGGFSMFF. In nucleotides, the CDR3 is TGTGCCAGCAGCCCCGCCCTAGCGGGAGGGTTCTCAATGTTCTTC.

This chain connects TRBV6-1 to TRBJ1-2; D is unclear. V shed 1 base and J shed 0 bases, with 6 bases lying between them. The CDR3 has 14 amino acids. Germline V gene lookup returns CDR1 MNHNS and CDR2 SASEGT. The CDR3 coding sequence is TGTGCCAGCAGTGAAGGCGGCTCTAACTATGGCTACACCTTC. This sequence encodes CASSEGGSNYGYTF.

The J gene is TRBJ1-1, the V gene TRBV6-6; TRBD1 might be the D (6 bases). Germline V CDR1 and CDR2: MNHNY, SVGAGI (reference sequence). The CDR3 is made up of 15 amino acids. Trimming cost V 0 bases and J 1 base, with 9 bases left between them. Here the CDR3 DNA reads TGTGCCAGCAGTTACTCGACAGGTACGAACACTGAAGCTTTCTTT. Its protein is CASSYSTGTNTEAFF.

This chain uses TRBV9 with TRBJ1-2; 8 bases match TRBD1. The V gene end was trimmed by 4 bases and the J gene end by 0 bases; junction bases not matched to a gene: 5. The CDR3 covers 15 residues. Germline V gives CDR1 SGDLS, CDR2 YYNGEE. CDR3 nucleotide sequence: TGTGCCAGCAGCCCTCGGACAGGGACTAACTATGGCTACACCTTC. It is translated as CASSPRTGTNYGYTF.

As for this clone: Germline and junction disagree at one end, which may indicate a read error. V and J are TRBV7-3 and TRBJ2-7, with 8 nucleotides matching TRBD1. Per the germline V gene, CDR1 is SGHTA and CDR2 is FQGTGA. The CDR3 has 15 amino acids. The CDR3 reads CASSSGGTGSHEQYF. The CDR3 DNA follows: TGTGCCAGCAGCTCTGGCGGGACAGGCTCCCACGAGCAGTACTTC.

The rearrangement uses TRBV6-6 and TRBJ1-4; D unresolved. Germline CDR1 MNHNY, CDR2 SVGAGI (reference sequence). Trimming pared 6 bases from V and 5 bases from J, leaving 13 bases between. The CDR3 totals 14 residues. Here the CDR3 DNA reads TGTGCCAGCAGGACGCGGGGTAGGAATGAAAAACTGTTTTTT. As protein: CASRTRGRNEKLFF.

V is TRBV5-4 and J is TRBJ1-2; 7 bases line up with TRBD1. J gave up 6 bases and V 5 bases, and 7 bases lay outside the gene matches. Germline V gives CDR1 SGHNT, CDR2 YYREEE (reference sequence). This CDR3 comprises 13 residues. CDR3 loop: CASRFTGEHGYTF. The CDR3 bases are TGTGCCAGCAGGTTCACAGGGGAGCATGGCTACACCTTC. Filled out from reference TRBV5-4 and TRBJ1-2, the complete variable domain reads ETGVTQSPTHLIKTRGQQVTLRCSSQSGHNTVSWYQQALGQGPQFIFQYYREEENGRGNFPPRFSGLQFPNYSSELNVNALELDDSALYLCASRFTGEHGYTFGSGTRLTVV.

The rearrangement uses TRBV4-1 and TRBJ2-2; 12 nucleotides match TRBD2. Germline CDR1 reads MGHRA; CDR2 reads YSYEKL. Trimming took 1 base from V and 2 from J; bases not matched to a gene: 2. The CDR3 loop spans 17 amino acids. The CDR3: CASSQGTSGTNTGELFF. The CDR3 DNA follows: TGCGCCAGCAGCCAAGGGACTAGCGGGACTAACACCGGGGAGCTGTTTTTT.

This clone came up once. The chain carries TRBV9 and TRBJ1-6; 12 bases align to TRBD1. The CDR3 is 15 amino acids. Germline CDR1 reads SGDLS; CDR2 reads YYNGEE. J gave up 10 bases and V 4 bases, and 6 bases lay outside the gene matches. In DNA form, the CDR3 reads TGTGCCAGCAGCAGAGGGACAGGGGGCGCGTCACCCCTCCACTTT. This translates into CASSRGTGGASPLHF.

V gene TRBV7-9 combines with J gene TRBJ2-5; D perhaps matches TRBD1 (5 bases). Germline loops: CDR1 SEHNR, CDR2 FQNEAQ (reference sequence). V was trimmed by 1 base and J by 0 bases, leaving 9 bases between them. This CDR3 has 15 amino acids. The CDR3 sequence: CASSLGRAHQETQYF. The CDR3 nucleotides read TGTGCCAGCAGCTTAGGCAGGGCCCACCAAGAGACCCAGTACTTC.